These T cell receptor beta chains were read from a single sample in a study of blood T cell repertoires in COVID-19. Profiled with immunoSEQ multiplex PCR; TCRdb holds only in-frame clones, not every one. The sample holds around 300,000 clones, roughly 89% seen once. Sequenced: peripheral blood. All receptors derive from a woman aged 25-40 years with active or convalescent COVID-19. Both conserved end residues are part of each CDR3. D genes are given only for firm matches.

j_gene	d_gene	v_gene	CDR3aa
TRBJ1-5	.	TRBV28	CASSVGGNQPQHF
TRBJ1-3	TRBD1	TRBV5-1	CASSPPDRERTPSGNTIYF
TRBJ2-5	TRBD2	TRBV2	CASSERTSGGARETQYF
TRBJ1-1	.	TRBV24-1	CATAEGDTEAFF
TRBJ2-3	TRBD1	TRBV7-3	CASSPGQGAKDTQYF
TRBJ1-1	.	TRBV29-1	CSVDWGTGKQAFF
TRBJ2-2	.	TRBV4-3	CASSQDSGEAGELFF
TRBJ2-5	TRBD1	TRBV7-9	CASSLGDREKETQYF
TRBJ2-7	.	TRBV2	CASSGQLRNEQYF
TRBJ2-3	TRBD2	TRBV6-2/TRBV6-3	CASSYFLAGGTDTQYF
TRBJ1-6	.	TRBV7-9	CASSPARGSYNSPLHF
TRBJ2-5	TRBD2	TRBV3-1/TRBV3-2	CASSQGGSGGFVLETQYF
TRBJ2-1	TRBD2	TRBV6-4	CASSPSSGGYNEQFF
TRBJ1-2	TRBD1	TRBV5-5	CASSTRQGVYGYTF
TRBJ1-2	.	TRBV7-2	CASSLAQGQTYGYTF
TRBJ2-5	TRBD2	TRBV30	CAWNRLARKETQYF
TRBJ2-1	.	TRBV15	CATSREMGLNEQFF
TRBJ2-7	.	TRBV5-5	CASSARYEQYF
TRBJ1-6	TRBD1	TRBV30	CAWSVTGGWNSPLHF
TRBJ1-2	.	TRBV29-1	CSVLHREVHKGYTF
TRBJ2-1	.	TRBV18	CASSPLPRTRYNEQFF
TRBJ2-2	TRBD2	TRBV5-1	CASSSLAGATGELFF
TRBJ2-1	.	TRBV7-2	CASSSDKSYNEQFF
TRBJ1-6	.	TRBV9	CASSVADSLGSPLHF